This T cell receptor beta chain was documented in a study of cytomegalovirus exposure and HLA in healthy donors. The study, taken as a whole, reports: Most subjects had HLA-A and HLA-B alleles reportedly predicted accurately by TCR beta sequences. 164 TCR beta chains were listed as cytomegalovirus-associated.

Nominal health characterized the donors when sampled, though unrecorded immune exposures were likely. It was with 60 Vbeta and 13 Jbeta primers that the PCR ran. Per the original methods: Roughly 81 million unique TCR beta chains, 9.5 million to 14 million shared, were counted in a later analysis. The method was immunoSEQ multiplex PCR; TCRdb's version includes in-frame clones alone and lacks a portion of them. V and J calls and clone size come straight from that table; D and trimming were deduced from the DNA. The profile shows about 210,000 clones, approximately 77% of them singletons. The CDR3 totals 16 residues. CDR1 is SGHRS and CDR2 is YFSETQ in the germline V gene. After removal of 0 bases from V and 4 bases from J, the junction contained 7 bases not matched to a gene. About this clone itself: The antigen is unknown.

The receptor was isolated from a man in his forties or fifties in good health and CMV-seropositive. The chain uses TRBV5-1 and TRBJ2-1; 7 bases fit TRBD2. Material: PBMCs. DNA of the CDR3: TGCGCCAGCAGCTTGGCCCCGGGGGGTGGTTACAATGAGCAGTTCTTC. This encodes CASSLAPGGGYNEQFF.